A single sample gave rise to the 20 T cell receptor beta chains below, sequenced in a study of cytomegalovirus exposure and HLA in healthy donors. With 60 Vbeta and 13 Jbeta primers, the PCR was carried out. Sequencing used immunoSEQ multiplex PCR; TCRdb keeps in-frame clones, though not all of them. Of 100,000 to 150,000 clones in the sample, about 82% were seen once. The sample consisted of PBMCs. The receptors were sampled from a man between 45 and 60 years old in good health and CMV-seronegative.

This sequence joins TRBV29-1 and TRBJ1-1, with TRBD1 matching 7 bases. V gave up 6 bases and J gave up 3 bases; unmatched junction bases: 19. CDR3 length: 17 amino acids. Looked up from germline, CDR1 is SQVTM and CDR2 is ANQGSEA. DNA for the CDR3: TGCAGCGTAGGGAGCCTAAAGACAGGGTTGTTTGACACTGAAGCTTTCTTT. This codes for CSVGSLKTGLFDTEAFF.

Points on this clone: At one boundary the junction diverges from the germline segment, which might be a read error. J is TRBJ2-3 and V is TRBV5-6; tentatively, D is TRBD1 (6 bases). Germline CDR1 reads SGHDT; CDR2 reads YYEEEE. This CDR3 has 18 residues. In DNA, the CDR3 is TGTGCCAGCGGCTTGGGGACATTTGGTATCGCTTGGGCAGATACGCAGTATTTT. Translation gives CASGLGTFGIAWADTQYF.

The chain joins TRBV9 to TRBJ1-3; the D gene is possibly TRBD1 (6 bases). This CDR3 is built from 16 residues. Trimming removed 0 bases at V and 0 bases at J, with 10 bases between. Per germline, CDR1 SGDLS and CDR2 YYNGEE. The CDR3 region has the DNA TGTGCCAGCAGCGTAGCAGGGACACACTCTGGAAACACCATATATTTT. Protein sequence: CASSVAGTHSGNTIYF.

V and J are TRBV2 and TRBJ1-4, with D maybe TRBD1 (5 bases). Germline CDR1 is SNHLY and CDR2 is FYNNEI. Trimming pared 6 bases from V and 5 bases from J, leaving 7 bases between. The CDR3 spans 12 residues. The CDR3 bases are TGTGCCAGCAGACGGGGGAATGAAAAACTGTTTTTT. It is translated as CASRRGNEKLFF. The full variable domain, rest sourced from reference TRBV2 and TRBJ1-4, is EPEVTQTPSHQVTQMGQEVILRCVPISNHLYFYWYRQILGQKVEFLVSFYNNEISEKSEIFDDQFSVERPDGSNFTLKIRSTKLEDSAMYFCASRRGNEKLFFGSGTQLSVL.

There are a few counts of this clone. The DNA of the CDR3 is TGCGCCAGCAGCCCGGAGGTCGATAACTATGGCTACACCTTC. Translated, it gives CASSPEVDNYGYTF. This chain joins TRBV5-1 and TRBJ1-2; no reliable D call. V was pared by 4 bases and J by 1 base, with 11 bases between. CDR1 and CDR2 from the germline V gene are SGHRS and YFSETQ. This CDR3 region has 14 residues.

This clone was observed a few times. This chain connects TRBV2 to TRBJ1-1, with D perhaps TRBD1 (6 bases). The CDR3 contains 13 residues. The germline V and J ends were trimmed by 5 bases and 2 bases, with 9 bases remaining between them. Germline V lookup: CDR1 SNHLY, CDR2 FYNNEI. The CDR3 coding sequence is TGTGCCAGCAGTCAGGGGTTAAACACTGAAGCTTTCTTT. Residues: CASSQGLNTEAFF.

This chain connects TRBV19 to TRBJ1-3; D is unresolved. Per germline, CDR1 LNHDA and CDR2 SQIVND (reference sequence). This CDR3 has 15 residues. V lost 4 bases and J 0 bases, leaving 10 bases between the germline ends. CDR3: CASSTRGVSGNTIYF. DNA for the CDR3: TGTGCCAGTAGTACGCGAGGAGTCTCTGGAAACACCATATATTTT. The entire variable domain, with the rest obtained from reference TRBV19 and TRBJ1-3, is as follows: DGGITQSPKYLFRKEGQNVTLSCEQNLNHDAMYWYRQDPGQGLRLIYYSQIVNDFQKGDIAEGYSVSREKKESFPLTVTSAQKNPTAFYLCASSTRGVSGNTIYFGEGSWLTVV.

The CDR3 DNA is TGCGCCAGCAGCTTAGCCGCCCTGAAAGACACCATATATTTT. Translation gives CASSLAALKDTIYF. V usage is TRBV5-1 and J usage is TRBJ1-3; D is undetermined. Trimming left V 2 bases short and J 8 bases short, with 14 bases between. Germline V gives CDR1 SGHRS, CDR2 YFSETQ. CDR3 length: 14 residues.

This clone was observed a handful of times. The chain couples TRBV7-2 to TRBJ2-1; D uncertain. Germline assignment: CDR1 SGHTA and CDR2 FQGNSA. The ends were cut back, 1 base at V and 8 bases at J, with 6 bases in the middle. The CDR3 length is 12 residues. Here the CDR3 DNA reads TGTGCCAGCAGCTTAGAGAGCGATGAGCAGTTCTTC. Encoded protein: CASSLESDEQFF.

This chain connects TRBV5-1 to TRBJ2-2; D possibly corresponds to TRBD2 (6 bases). The CDR3 loop spans 13 amino acids. CDR1 SGHRS and CDR2 YFSETQ come from the germline V gene. V shed 0 bases and J shed 7 bases, with 7 bases lying between them. CDR3: CASSLGRDGELFF. The CDR3 DNA reads TGCGCCAGCAGCTTGGGGCGGGACGGGGAGCTGTTTTTT.

The V call is TRBV7-2, the J call TRBJ2-2; 10 bases line up with TRBD2. Germline trimming cut 4 bases from V and 3 bases from J; bases unmatched to any gene: 14. The CDR3 loop spans 19 amino acids. Germline V gene sequence: CDR1 SGHTA, CDR2 FQGNSA. The CDR3, as DNA: TGTGCCAGCAGCTACAGAGAGCAGGCTAGCGGGGGCTACACCGGGGAGCTGTTTTTT. Encoded protein: CASSYREQASGGYTGELFF.

This rearrangement joins TRBV6-5 to TRBJ1-4; 7 nucleotides align to TRBD1. This CDR3 is 12 amino acids long. The V gene's germline CDR1 is MNHEY and CDR2 SVGAGI. The junction had 2 bases not matched to a gene; V was cut back by 6 bases and J by 7 bases. The CDR3 sequence is CASSAGGEKLFF. The CDR3 DNA follows: TGTGCCAGCAGCGCAGGGGGTGAAAAACTGTTTTTT.

This chain links TRBV25-1 with TRBJ2-1; the match to TRBD2 covers 7 bases. CDR1 is MGHDK and CDR2 is SYGVNS in the germline V gene. The CDR3 totals 12 residues. Trimming removed 8 bases from V and 9 bases from J; junction bases left unmatched: 7. This CDR3 reads CASGREIGEQFF. The CDR3 DNA reads TGTGCCAGCGGGCGGGAGATCGGTGAGCAGTTCTTC. Drawing the rest from reference TRBV25-1 and TRBJ2-1, the complete variable domain is EADIYQTPRYLVIGTGKKITLECSQTMGHDKMYWYQQDPGMELHLIHYSYGVNSTEKGDLSSESTVSRIRTEHFPLTLESARPSHTSQYLCASGREIGEQFFGPGTRLTVL.

CDR3 sequence (DNA): TGTGCCAGCAGTCCACCGGGGTTAGACAATGAGCAGTTCTTC. Amino acid sequence: CASSPPGLDNEQFF. The rearrangement uses TRBV6-5 and TRBJ2-1; D is perhaps TRBD2 (5 bases). CDR3 length equals 14 residues. The germline CDR1 and CDR2 sequences are MNHEY and SVGAGI. Trimming removed 5 bases from V and 5 bases from J, with 13 bases in between.

The CDR3 sequence is CASGTGGRQPQHF. The CDR3 DNA follows: TGTGCCAGCGGGACAGGGGGTCGTCAGCCCCAGCATTTT. This chain links TRBV9 with TRBJ1-5; the match to TRBD1 covers 11 bases. Germline values: CDR1 SGDLS, CDR2 YYNGEE. The CDR3 extends over 13 amino acids. V shed 7 bases and J 6 bases; nucleotides not matched to a gene: 3.

In nucleotides, the CDR3 is TGTGCCAGCAGCACCGGACAGGGGGCCGGTGGCTACACCTTC. Its protein product is CASSTGQGAGGYTF. V usage is TRBV7-9 and J usage is TRBJ1-2; TRBD1 aligns across 11 bases. Germline CDR1 SEHNR, CDR2 FQNEAQ (reference sequence). CDR3 size: 14 residues. The trim removed 5 bases at V and 7 bases at J, leaving 6 bases unmatched.

The rearrangement uses TRBV7-2 and TRBJ2-5; unclear D gene. Germline V gene lookup returns CDR1 SGHTA and CDR2 FQGNSA. V was pared by 1 base and J by 9 bases, with 9 bases between. This CDR3 is 12 amino acids long. The CDR3 bases are TGTGCCAGCAGCTTAGTACAGCTTGCCCAGTACTTC. Its translation: CASSLVQLAQYF.

The chain is built from TRBV21-1 and TRBJ1-5; TRBD1 reflects the table's D call only, with no check against the DNA. TRBV21-1 is an annotated pseudogene. The CDR3 is made up of 13 amino acids. The CDR3: CANPDRADQPQHF. CDR3 nucleotides: TGTGCCAACCCTGACAGGGCGGATCAGCCCCAGCATTTT.

In its sample, this clone was seen a few times. The CDR3 spells CASSLRFGSSYNEQFF. The CDR3 DNA reads as TGTGCCAGCAGCTTAAGGTTCGGGAGCTCCTACAATGAGCAGTTCTTC. The chain joins TRBV7-3 to TRBJ2-1; weak D call: TRBD2 (6 bases). The germline V gene encodes CDR1 SGHTA and CDR2 FQGTGA. The CDR3 totals 16 residues. The ends were cut back, 1 base at V and 0 bases at J, with 10 bases in the middle.

The chain uses TRBV7-2 and TRBJ1-1, with 7 nucleotides matching TRBD1. The CDR3 runs to 19 residues. V was clipped by 1 base and J by 0 bases; unmatched bases: 14. CDR1 and CDR2 from the germline V gene are SGHTA and FQGNSA. The CDR3 DNA reads as TGTGCCAGCAGCTTAGGGATTTTGGGACAGCAACTTTTGAACACTGAAGCTTTCTTT. Translated, it gives CASSLGILGQQLLNTEAFF.